This T cell receptor beta chain was obtained from a study of T cell responses to AZD1222 COVID-19 vaccine. Findings of the study overall: Spike-wide coverage was observed for vaccine-associated CD4 TCRs, with dominant responses at 160-218 and 743-854. The donor cohort was predominantly white British with a female majority, and clonal diversity may have been underestimated.

About this clone itself: The antigen is undetermined.

The CDR3 contains 15 residues. V was clipped by 3 bases and J by 6 bases; unmatched bases: 10. The V gene's germline CDR1 is GTSNPN and CDR2 SVGIG (reference sequence). The table came from immunoSEQ multiplex PCR; TCRdb's copy has only in-frame clones and leaves some out. Of 180,000 or so clones in the sample, approximately 89% are singletons; the top ten hold around 1.6%. This chain uses TRBV30 with TRBJ1-5; 8 nucleotides align to TRBD1. The sample in question was peripheral blood, obtained 28 days after the second AZD1222 dose. The TCR comes from an adult who received the AZD1222 COVID-19 vaccine. In DNA, the CDR3 is TGTGCCTGGAGGGTTGCAGGGGGCTTCAGTCAGCCCCAGCATTTT. It translates to CAWRVAGGFSQPQHF.